The 9 T cell receptor beta chains below come from one sample, sequenced in a study of cytomegalovirus exposure and HLA in healthy donors. The repertoire was sequenced with immunoSEQ multiplex PCR; TCRdb's copy has only in-frame clones and lacks some. The sample includes roughly 200,000 clones, 80% to 85% seen only once; the top ten take 1% to 1.5%. Input material: PBMCs. The receptor set was obtained from a woman aged 25 to 39 in good health and CMV-seronegative.

The chain couples TRBV6-5 to TRBJ2-2; 9 positions agree with TRBD1. The CDR3 totals 14 residues. Germline values: CDR1 MNHEY, CDR2 SVGAGI. V lost 6 bases and J lost 4; bases outside the gene matches: 3. CDR3 bases: TGTGCCAGCAGACAGGGGGCGAGCACCGGGGAGCTGTTTTTT. Its translation is CASRQGASTGELFF.

The chain employs TRBV30 and TRBJ1-3; D call uncertain. The germline V and J ends were trimmed by 2 bases and 0 bases, with 14 bases remaining between them. The CDR3 totals 16 residues. Germline lookup yields CDR1 GTSNPN and CDR2 SVGIG (reference sequence). The CDR3 is CAWSSLTFHSGNTIYF. In nucleotides, the CDR3 is TGTGCCTGGAGTTCCCTGACATTCCACTCTGGAAACACCATATATTTT.

The chain carries TRBV2 and TRBJ2-1, with 10 positions matching TRBD1. Germline-derived CDR1 and CDR2 are SNHLY and FYNNEI. V gave up 6 bases and J gave up 13 bases; unmatched junction bases: 3. There are 11 residues in the CDR3. CDR3 loop: CASSRDRGQFF. The CDR3 DNA sequence: TGTGCCAGCAGCCGGGACAGGGGCCAGTTCTTC.

The CDR3: CASSLDGKLLAKNIQYF. Written as DNA, the CDR3 is TGCGCCAGCAGCTTGGACGGGAAACTTCTAGCCAAAAACATTCAGTACTTC. This sequence joins TRBV5-1 and TRBJ2-4, with TRBD2 as a possible D gene (5 bases). CDR1 and CDR2 from the germline V gene are SGHRS and YFSETQ. The CDR3 covers 17 residues. Trimming took off 0 bases at V and 0 bases at J, with 13 bases between the two ends.

The chain is built from TRBV28 and TRBJ2-7; 8 bases line up with TRBD1. CDR3 size: 15 residues. The trim removed 6 bases at V and 2 bases at J, leaving 9 bases unmatched. Germline V gene lookup returns CDR1 MDHEN and CDR2 SYDVKM. The CDR3 region has the DNA TGTGCCAGCAGCGGGACAGGTTTTGGGACCTACGAGCAGTACTTC. Protein: CASSGTGFGTYEQYF.

V and J are TRBV6-6 and TRBJ2-7; 7 nucleotides match TRBD1. This CDR3 region has 15 residues. CDR1 and CDR2 (germline): MNHNY, SVGAGI (reference sequence). With 7 bases clipped from V and 0 bases from J, the junction kept 9 bases outside the gene matches. DNA of the CDR3: TGTGCCAGCAACGGCCCGGGACAGAGCTCCTACGAGCAGTACTTC. As protein: CASNGPGQSSYEQYF.

The chain uses TRBV4-1 and TRBJ2-3, with D unresolved. The ends were cut back, 1 base at V and 7 bases at J, with 15 bases in the middle. The CDR3 spans 15 residues. The V gene's germline CDR1 is MGHRA and CDR2 YSYEKL. The chain's CDR3 is CASSQGRGDSHTQYF. CDR3 nucleotide sequence: TGCGCCAGCAGCCAAGGTCGCGGAGACTCCCATACGCAGTATTTT.

V is TRBV5-1 and J is TRBJ1-2; no clear D. The length of the CDR3 is 13 residues. Trimming took 5 bases from V and 6 from J, leaving 14 bases between them. Germline V lookup: CDR1 SGHRS, CDR2 YFSETQ. CDR3 in DNA: TGCGCCAGCAGGAGCTCAGGAACAGATGGCTACACCTTC. Translated, it gives CASRSSGTDGYTF.

The chain combines TRBV5-1 with TRBJ1-1; 9 nucleotides agree with TRBD1. The V segment lost 3 bases and the J segment 6 bases; nucleotides outside the gene matches: 12. This CDR3 is built from 16 residues. CDR1 is SGHRS, CDR2 YFSETQ, per germline. The CDR3 region is CASSSGQGGFVAEAFF. The CDR3 DNA sequence: TGCGCCAGCAGCTCGGGACAGGGAGGTTTCGTGGCTGAAGCTTTCTTT.